This TCR beta chain stems from a study of T cells in Graves' hyperthyroidism and ophthalmopathy. In the case of this clonotype: Its antigen is unidentified. This likely comes from a read error, as the CDR3 has no conserved phenylalanine or tryptophan at its end.

This CDR3 has 16 residues. Germline CDR1 SNHLY, CDR2 FYNNEI. Regions amplified from RNA transcripts were the TCR beta CDR3 regions. Researchers ran a first-round RT-PCR on the TCR CDR3 using the HTBI primer set. TCRdb re-analysed the multiplex PCR reads in MiXCR, keeping a single row per CDR3 protein. The profile shows approximately 49,000 distinct CDR3 sequences, roughly 51% of them singletons. Criteria for exclusion of patients were uncontrolled infection, other autoimmune disease, pregnancy or lactation. Clinical symptoms, serum thyroxine, TRAb, thyroid ultrasound and orbital computed tomography informed diagnoses. Study-wide results and limits: The model identified upcoming ophthalmopathy a median about 6.5 months ahead of onset.

The TCR was taken from a man younger than 30 with Graves' hyperthyroidism. The sample comprised peripheral blood or thyroid tissue (not recorded which). The genes are TRBV2 and TRBJ2-5, with D perhaps matching TRBD2 (6 bases). The CDR3 is CASSYSRLAPTGTQYS. The CDR3 DNA reads TGCGCCAGCAGTTACTCGAGGCTAGCGCCAACGGGGACCCAGTACTCC.